These 4 T cell receptor beta chains share one sample of origin, sequenced in a study of T cell changes during pregnancy in multiple sclerosis. Produced via immunoSEQ multiplex PCR; TCRdb's table is partial and in-frame only. The sample shows about 40,000 clones, 90% to 95% of them seen only once. The sample was CD8+ T cells from peripheral blood mononuclear cells, taken in the third trimester of pregnancy. These receptors all stem from a female donor with multiple sclerosis, enrolled in a pregnancy study.

The chain joins TRBV5-8 to TRBJ2-7, with 7 bases identical to TRBD1. CDR1 SGHTS and CDR2 YDEGEE come from the germline V gene. V shed 2 bases and J 4 bases; nucleotides not matched to a gene: 6. This CDR3 is 14 amino acids long. CDR3: CASSLRQGYYEQYF. CDR3 nucleotides: TGTGCCAGCAGCTTAAGACAGGGATATTACGAGCAGTACTTC.

The chain carries TRBV7-9 and TRBJ1-2; 8 bases are a match to TRBD1. After removal of 5 bases from V and 3 bases from J, the junction contained 2 bases not matched to a gene. In germline, CDR1 is SEHNR, CDR2 FQNEAQ (reference sequence). This CDR3 spans 13 amino acids. For the CDR3, the DNA is TGTGCCAGCAGCGGGGACAGGCACTATGGCTACACCTTC. Translating it yields CASSGDRHYGYTF.

This rearrangement joins TRBV9 to TRBJ1-2; D perhaps matches TRBD1 (5 bases). CDR3 size: 16 residues. Germline values: CDR1 SGDLS, CDR2 YYNGEE. V was trimmed by 0 bases and J by 5 bases, leaving 17 bases between them. In nucleotides, the CDR3 is TGTGCCAGCAGCGTAGCCGGGGCCGGGGGGATATATGGCTACACCTTC. Residues: CASSVAGAGGIYGYTF.

This clone was observed a single time. The chain carries TRBV6-6 and TRBJ2-2; TRBD2 is a possible D gene (5 bases). The CDR3 is 16 amino acids. Trimming pared 0 bases from V and 2 bases from J, leaving 10 bases between. The germline V gene encodes CDR1 MNHNY and CDR2 SVGAGI (reference sequence). The CDR3 sequence: CASSYSEAANTGELFF. The CDR3 region has the DNA TGTGCCAGCAGTTACTCGGAGGCAGCTAACACCGGGGAGCTGTTTTTT.